A selection of T cell receptor beta chains follows, all from one sample in a study of cytomegalovirus exposure and HLA in healthy donors. Some clones are missing from TCRdb's copy, which holds only in-frame ones; the method was immunoSEQ multiplex PCR. Seen here are around 150,000 clones, about 80% observed once, and the top ten hold approximately 30%. The sequencing input was PBMCs. The origin of the receptors is a man aged 30 to 45 in good health and CMV-seropositive. CDR3s include the opening cysteine and the closing phenylalanine or tryptophan. Fields, in order: clone size, D gene, J gene, CDR3 length, V gene, CDR3 protein, CDR3 DNA. The D gene is left open where the match is weak. Clone size, where shown, is once, few, many, or a class for clones that have expanded.

clone_size: NA
d_call: TRBD2
j_call: TRBJ2-5
cdr3_length: 14
v_call: TRBV6-5
cdr3_aa: CASSRSGGWETQYF
cdr3_nt: TGTGCCAGCAGTCGTAGCGGGGGGTGGGAGACCCAGTACTTC

clone_size: NA
d_call: TRBD1
j_call: TRBJ1-1
cdr3_length: 13
v_call: TRBV29-1
cdr3_aa: CSVRTGGDTEAFF
cdr3_nt: TGCAGCGTGCGGACAGGGGGTGACACTGAAGCTTTCTTT

clone_size: NA
d_call: TRBD1
j_call: TRBJ1-2
cdr3_length: 18
v_call: TRBV2
cdr3_aa: CARAVTGSSGSINYGYTF
cdr3_nt: TGTGCCAGAGCAGTGACAGGGTCCTCCGGTTCAATTAACTATGGCTACACCTTC

clone_size: NA
d_call: TRBD2
j_call: TRBJ2-1
cdr3_length: 16
v_call: TRBV5-4
cdr3_aa: CASSLSTSGGWNEQFF
cdr3_nt: TGTGCCAGCAGCTTGTCGACTAGCGGGGGGTGGAATGAGCAGTTCTTC

clone_size: NA
d_call: TRBD1
j_call: TRBJ2-7
cdr3_length: 15
v_call: TRBV6-5
cdr3_aa: CASTRGRTGGYEQYF
cdr3_nt: TGTGCCAGCACCCGGGGGAGGACAGGGGGGTACGAGCAGTACTTC

clone_size: NA
d_call: TRBD1
j_call: TRBJ2-6
cdr3_length: 17
v_call: TRBV7-3
cdr3_aa: CASSTGQGEGWANVLTF
cdr3_nt: TGTGCCAGCAGCACCGGACAGGGTGAAGGGTGGGCCAACGTCCTGACTTTC

clone_size: once
d_call: NA
j_call: TRBJ1-1
cdr3_length: 15
v_call: TRBV10-2
cdr3_aa: CASSEDPGSNTEAFF
cdr3_nt: TGCGCCAGCAGTGAAGACCCGGGATCGAACACTGAAGCTTTCTTT

clone_size: NA
d_call: NA
j_call: TRBJ2-7
cdr3_length: 11
v_call: TRBV27
cdr3_aa: CASSHQYEQYF
cdr3_nt: TGTGCCAGCAGTCACCAGTACGAGCAGTACTTC

clone_size: NA
d_call: NA
j_call: TRBJ1-1
cdr3_length: 14
v_call: TRBV15
cdr3_aa: CATSRGRARTEAFF
cdr3_nt: TGTGCCACCAGCAGAGGCAGGGCTCGCACTGAAGCTTTCTTT

clone_size: NA
d_call: TRBD2
j_call: TRBJ2-3
cdr3_length: 16
v_call: TRBV29-1
cdr3_aa: CSVEGSSGLSTDTQYF
cdr3_nt: TGCAGCGTCGAGGGATCTAGCGGGTTATCCACAGATACGCAGTATTTT

clone_size: NA
d_call: NA
j_call: TRBJ2-1
cdr3_length: 14
v_call: TRBV28
cdr3_aa: CASRRASPYNEQFF
cdr3_nt: TGTGCCAGCAGGCGAGCGTCTCCCTACAATGAGCAGTTCTTC

clone_size: once
d_call: TRBD1
j_call: TRBJ1-1
cdr3_length: 16
v_call: TRBV6-5
cdr3_aa: CASSYGNRGSVTEAFF
cdr3_nt: TGTGCCAGCAGTTACGGGAACAGGGGTTCGGTCACTGAAGCTTTCTTT

clone_size: NA
d_call: NA
j_call: TRBJ2-3
cdr3_length: 14
v_call: TRBV19
cdr3_aa: CASSLRDFTDTQYF
cdr3_nt: TGTGCCAGTAGTCTTAGGGACTTCACAGATACGCAGTATTTT

clone_size: NA
d_call: TRBD1
j_call: TRBJ1-4
cdr3_length: 15
v_call: TRBV5-1
cdr3_aa: CASSAGQAPNEKLFF
cdr3_nt: TGCGCCAGCAGCGCCGGACAGGCCCCTAATGAAAAACTGTTTTTT

clone_size: NA
d_call: NA
j_call: TRBJ2-1
cdr3_length: 18
v_call: TRBV1
cdr3_aa: CTSSQEIQKSPGGNEQFF
cdr3_nt: TGCACCAGCAGCCAAGAAATTCAAAAGAGCCCAGGGGGCAATGAGCAGTTCTTC

clone_size: many
d_call: NA
j_call: TRBJ1-2
cdr3_length: 13
v_call: TRBV29-1
cdr3_aa: CSVEEPGQGSYTF
cdr3_nt: TGCAGCGTTGAAGAACCGGGACAAGGGAGCTACACCTTC

clone_size: few
d_call: TRBD1
j_call: TRBJ2-7
cdr3_length: 14
v_call: TRBV7-9
cdr3_aa: CASSLTGGSYEQYF
cdr3_nt: TGTGCCAGCAGCTTGACAGGGGGCTCCTACGAGCAGTACTTC

clone_size: NA
d_call: TRBD2
j_call: TRBJ2-1
cdr3_length: 13
v_call: TRBV10-3
cdr3_aa: CAIHSGGDNEQFF
cdr3_nt: TGTGCCATCCATAGCGGGGGGGACAATGAGCAGTTCTTC

clone_size: NA
d_call: TRBD1
j_call: TRBJ1-2
cdr3_length: 17
v_call: TRBV27
cdr3_aa: CASSVQGTGRGNYGYTF
cdr3_nt: TGTGCCAGCAGTGTTCAAGGGACAGGGAGGGGAAACTATGGCTACACCTTC

clone_size: NA
d_call: NA
j_call: TRBJ2-7
cdr3_length: 15
v_call: TRBV7-9
cdr3_aa: CASSPQGGPPYEQYF
cdr3_nt: TGTGCCAGCAGCCCCCAGGGGGGTCCCCCCTACGAGCAGTACTTC

clone_size: NA
d_call: NA
j_call: TRBJ1-1
cdr3_length: 15
v_call: TRBV7-2
cdr3_aa: CASSSLTGRGTEAFF
cdr3_nt: TGTGCCAGCAGCTCTCTTACAGGGAGGGGCACTGAAGCTTTCTTT

clone_size: NA
d_call: NA
j_call: TRBJ1-4
cdr3_length: 16
v_call: TRBV5-1
cdr3_aa: CASSANGQRTNEKLFF
cdr3_nt: TGCGCCAGCAGCGCCAACGGACAGAGAACTAATGAAAAACTGTTTTTT

clone_size: many
d_call: TRBD2
j_call: TRBJ2-7
cdr3_length: 16
v_call: TRBV5-1
cdr3_aa: CASSLAGGGRSYEQYF
cdr3_nt: TGCGCCAGCAGCTTGGCCGGGGGAGGGAGATCCTACGAGCAGTACTTC

clone_size: few
d_call: TRBD1
j_call: TRBJ1-2
cdr3_length: 14
v_call: TRBV4-1
cdr3_aa: CASSRSTGNYGYTF
cdr3_nt: TGCGCCAGCAGCCGCTCGACAGGGAACTATGGCTACACCTTC

clone_size: NA
d_call: TRBD1
j_call: TRBJ2-7
cdr3_length: 15
v_call: TRBV6-1
cdr3_aa: CASSPTGGASYEQYF
cdr3_nt: TGTGCCAGCAGTCCGACAGGGGGCGCGTCCTACGAGCAGTACTTC

clone_size: NA
d_call: TRBD1
j_call: TRBJ1-3
cdr3_length: 17
v_call: TRBV7-9
cdr3_aa: CASSSLPRTGHGNTIYF
cdr3_nt: TGTGCCAGCAGCTCCCTCCCTCGGACAGGGCATGGAAACACCATATATTTT

clone_size: few
d_call: NA
j_call: TRBJ2-1
cdr3_length: 13
v_call: TRBV2
cdr3_aa: CASRAQIYNEQFF
cdr3_nt: TGTGCCAGCAGGGCCCAGATCTACAATGAGCAGTTCTTC